The TCR beta chain under discussion was sequenced for a study of T cell repertoires in cytomegalovirus infection. TCRdb called the reads again in MiXCR, with one record for every CDR3 protein. The data show 740,000 or so distinct CDR3 sequences, approximately 40% seen once. V lost 8 bases and J lost 5; bases outside the gene matches: 3. Germline values: CDR1 MNHEY, CDR2 SVGEGT. The CDR3 spans 12 residues. This clonotype was counted between two and nine times. This clonotype was obtained from a human donor in good health (CMV status not recorded). Some clones in this sample may be carry-over from other donors' samples. The sequencing sample was made of PBMCs. This sequence joins TRBV6-2 or TRBV6-3 and TRBJ1-5, with 7 bases matching TRBD1. DNA for the CDR3: TGTGCCAGCTGGGACAGTTATCAGCCCCAGCATTTT. Residues: CASWDSYQPQHF.